This TCR beta chain appears in the sequencing data of a study of blood T cells in healthy people across ages (dated by TCRdb to 2015 to 2017). General notes on the study: In model experiments, template switching captured about one uniquely barcoded TCR beta cDNA molecule for every two T cells. To avoid experimental bias, donors of different ages were randomly spread across the sequencing lanes. For two donors (one aged 18 to 30 and one aged 80 or older), the study analyzed two additional independent replicas of 1 million unique cDNA reads from the same blood draw. Donors were grouped into four age groups: young (average roughly 17 years), middle-aged (around 39), aged (around 56) and long-lived (around 82). Using deep sequencing normalized with unique cDNA molecular identifiers, the study measured how TCR beta repertoire diversity changes with age.

As regards this clonotype: Its antigen is still unknown. No base quality values were provided; no much bigger clone lies one nucleotide off.

Via the germline V gene, CDR1 is SGHTA and CDR2 FQGNSA. Trimming leaves V shorter by 6 bases and J shorter by 4 bases, with the junction holding 5 bases beyond the gene matches. Spanning cysteine to phenylalanine, the CDR3 consists of 15 amino acids. The only DNA kept is the CDR3, 45 bases in frame from the first base. The library was built by means of 5' RACE. TCRdb shows the sequencer as Illumina HiSeq 2500. The second PCR ran for about 7 to 11 cycles and used a J-beta primer mix along with a sample-barcoded 5' primer. A unique molecular identifier was introduced onto each TCR beta cDNA molecule by a template-switch 5' adaptor carrying 12 random nucleotides. Each sample yielded at least 3 million CDR3-containing paired-end reads. First-strand cDNA synthesis was performed from all RNA using the Mint cDNA synthesis kit, with priming by a TRBC-specific oligonucleotide. All cDNA was treated with uracil-DNA glycosylase and then went through a first 18-cycle PCR with the universal primers M1SS and BC2_uni_R. Per the original workflow: For normalization, 1 million high-quality reads, each with a distinct molecular identifier, were randomly selected from each sample. Instead of being binned into consensus sequences, reads that shared molecular identifiers were thrown out. CDR3 identification, clonotype clustering and error correction used MiTCR with a Q25 quality threshold and the strictest error-elimination algorithm. A nonparametric unseen species model using Euler transformation provided a lower-bound estimate of total TCR beta diversity. TCRdb reran the public reads through fastp at Q25 and MiXCR, keeping productive beta chains. Every CDR3 protein is listed once, alongside the most common genes and DNA of its rows. These V and J calls derive from TCRdb rather than the authors' analysis. Recorded for this sample are approximately 1,000,000 distinct CDR3 sequences; roughly two fifths of them occurred a single time. The ten largest clones add up to about 12% of the sample.

Systemically healthy Caucasian individuals from Russia, 39 in total and aged roughly 6 to 100 years, were included as donors. Around 9.9 milliliters of peripheral blood were collected from each donor into EDTA-treated Vacutainer tubes. Ficoll-Paque density-gradient centrifugation was used to isolate PBMCs, with at least 6.5 million per sample. Total RNA was extracted from PBMCs with Trizol reagent, with at least 6 micrograms obtained per sample. The percentages of naive CD45RAhigh/CD27high T cells were determined by flow cytometry on a PBMC aliquot from every donor. Here is what the overall study found, with its caveats: Total diversity estimates from one million sequenced T cells were considered lower bounds and underestimates. Bulk unsorted PBMC profiling prevented conclusive comparison of naive and antigen-experienced compartments. The long-lived group showed more naive CD4+ T cells, fewer expanded clones and increased TCR diversity than the aged group, suggesting age selection. Because donor CMV infection status was unknown, age-related changes in expanded clonotypes were potentially confounded. A strong correlation was found between observed TCR beta diversity and the percentage of naive T cells measured by flow cytometry. As age increased, observed TCR beta diversity per million T cells dropped in a roughly linear way, and a significant reduction was already evident by age around 41.

What was sequenced was blood. This receptor was obtained from a man between 18 and 29 years old in good health. This receptor chain uses TRBV7-2 and TRBJ2-1; TRBD2 lines up with 11 middle nucleotides. The CDR3 protein sequence reads: CASRTTSGGYNEQFF. The DNA sequence is given as TGTGCCAGCAGAACAACTAGCGGGGGATACAATGAGCAGTTCTTC.